This TCR beta chain was identified in a study of T cells after yellow fever vaccination. Study-wide results and limits: Abundant bulk-derived clonotypes could contaminate FACS-sorted repertoires. A secondary response was less intense yet reached its peak sooner, at day 5 versus 15. Reappearance after the booster was observed for most primary-vaccination clones (roughly 95% CD4, approximately 90% CD8).

Germline V gives CDR1 SGHVS, CDR2 FNYEAQ. Trimming took off 1 base at V and 3 bases at J, with 11 bases between the two ends. This CDR3 region has 15 residues. 5'RACE template switching added a universal primer site and UMIs to TCR cDNA. Via MiXCR, TCRdb re-called the 5' RACE reads, giving one row per CDR3 protein. Of some 200,000 distinct CDR3 sequences in the sample, approximately 10% are singletons; the top ten hold 30% to 45%. This clonotype appeared many times. Its antigen is as yet unknown. Sequencing was performed on CD8+ T cells sorted from PBMCs, taken 15 days after the yellow fever booster vaccination. The source of this sequence is a man between 18 and 35 years old who received the YFV17D yellow fever vaccine. This chain links TRBV7-6 with TRBJ2-3; possible D gene TRBD2, 6 bases. In nucleotides, the CDR3 is TGTGCCAGCAGCTTAGTTACTAGCCGAACAGATACGCAGTATTTT. Translation gives CASSLVTSRTDTQYF.